The rows below give T cell receptor beta chains drawn from one sample of a study of shared clonotypes between healthy human individuals. Only in-frame clones appear in the TCRdb table, and some are missing; sequencing was by immunoSEQ multiplex PCR. The table lists around 1.9 million clones, just over 90% of them singletons. The sequencing sample was made of naive CD8+ T cells from PBMCs. The receptors were sampled from a man aged 18 to 29 in good health. Some clones in this sample may be carry-over from other donors' samples. Each CDR3 is given with its conserved first and last residue. Each record gives: J gene, V gene, clone size, D gene, CDR3 protein, CDR3 DNA. The D gene is left open where the match is weak. Size is stated for part of the rows, as once, few or many counts, or as a class when the clone is expanded.

J gene: TRBJ2-1
V gene: TRBV27
clone size: .
D gene: .
CDR3 protein: CATATVGTYNEQFF
CDR3 DNA: TGTGCCACCGCCACCGTTGGGACCTACAATGAGCAGTTCTTC

J gene: TRBJ2-1
V gene: TRBV18
clone size: .
D gene: .
CDR3 protein: CASSRGFNEQFF
CDR3 DNA: TGTGCCAGCTCAAGAGGGTTCAATGAGCAGTTCTTC

J gene: TRBJ1-1
V gene: TRBV5-6
clone size: .
D gene: .
CDR3 protein: CASSLGENTEAFF
CDR3 DNA: TGTGCCAGCAGCCTCGGGGAGAACACTGAAGCTTTCTTT

J gene: TRBJ1-5
V gene: TRBV7-6
clone size: .
D gene: .
CDR3 protein: CASSPDEGSNQPQHF
CDR3 DNA: TGTGCCAGCAGCCCCGACGAGGGAAGCAATCAGCCCCAGCATTTT

J gene: TRBJ1-2
V gene: TRBV18
clone size: few
D gene: .
CDR3 protein: CARSENTGTGDYGYTF
CDR3 DNA: TGTGCCAGGTCAGAGAACACCGGGACGGGGGACTATGGCTACACCTTC

J gene: TRBJ2-7
V gene: TRBV21-1
clone size: .
D gene: .
CDR3 protein: CASSKLVTGLYEQYF
CDR3 DNA: TGTGCCAGCAGCAAATTAGTTACGGGATTATACGAGCAGTACTTC

J gene: TRBJ2-1
V gene: TRBV27
clone size: once
D gene: TRBD2
CDR3 protein: CASSLGLTYNEQFF
CDR3 DNA: TGTGCCAGCAGCTTGGGACTAACGTACAATGAGCAGTTCTTC

J gene: TRBJ2-7
V gene: TRBV28
clone size: once
D gene: TRBD2
CDR3 protein: CASSLLAGALYEQYF
CDR3 DNA: TGTGCCAGCAGTTTACTAGCGGGAGCACTATACGAGCAGTACTTC

J gene: TRBJ2-5
V gene: TRBV9
clone size: once
D gene: TRBD2
CDR3 protein: CASSLAGGRETQYF
CDR3 DNA: TGTGCCAGCAGCTTAGCGGGGGGCCGGGAGACCCAGTACTTC

J gene: TRBJ2-1
V gene: TRBV5-6
clone size: .
D gene: TRBD2
CDR3 protein: CASTYGGLAGVYNEQFF
CDR3 DNA: TGTGCCAGCACCTACGGGGGGCTAGCGGGAGTATACAATGAGCAGTTCTTC

J gene: TRBJ1-1
V gene: TRBV9
clone size: few
D gene: .
CDR3 protein: CASSPRRTGTNTEAFF
CDR3 DNA: TGTGCCAGCAGCCCTCGAAGGACGGGCACGAACACTGAAGCTTTCTTT

J gene: TRBJ2-1
V gene: TRBV11-3
clone size: .
D gene: TRBD2
CDR3 protein: CASSLGTRVDEQFF
CDR3 DNA: TGTGCCAGCAGCTTAGGGACTAGGGTCGATGAGCAGTTCTTC

J gene: TRBJ1-1
V gene: TRBV16
clone size: .
D gene: .
CDR3 protein: CASSQKSGGGNTEAFF
CDR3 DNA: TGTGCCAGCAGCCAAAAATCGGGGGGTGGGAACACTGAAGCTTTCTTT

J gene: TRBJ1-1
V gene: TRBV7-9
clone size: .
D gene: TRBD1
CDR3 protein: CASSLGQGALQVAFF
CDR3 DNA: TGTGCCAGCAGCTTAGGACAGGGCGCTCTCCAGGTGGCTTTCTTT

J gene: TRBJ2-5
V gene: TRBV2
clone size: .
D gene: TRBD2
CDR3 protein: CASSERAGGPEQETQYF
CDR3 DNA: TGTGCCAGCAGTGAGCGCGCGGGAGGCCCTGAACAAGAGACCCAGTACTTC